This entry is about one T cell receptor (beta chain). The antigen is unknown. The data derive from a study of shared clonotypes between healthy human individuals. CD45RO negativity and positive selection for CCR7 defined naive CD8 cells, a population that excluded terminally differentiated effector memory CD45RA+ cells. The data were produced by immunoSEQ multiplex PCR, yet TCRdb's version contains in-frame clones alone and is incomplete. The sample has about 590,000 clones, roughly 96% seen once; the top ten hold about 0.11%. Overall study results and limits: Clonotype sharing among the donors was expected to vary with sequencing depth.

This TCR came from a woman aged 25 to 45 in good health. The source material was naive CD8+ T cells sorted from blood.

The CDR3 protein is CASRPAQENTGELFF. CDR3 coding DNA: TGTGCCAGCAGGCCCGCCCAAGAGAACACCGGGGAGCTGTTTTTT. The genes are TRBV28 and TRBJ2-2; no reliable D call. CDR1 is MDHEN, CDR2 SYDVKM, per germline. The ends were cut back, 6 bases at V and 1 base at J, with 12 bases in the middle. The CDR3 contains 15 residues.